These 18 T cell receptor beta chains were all obtained from the same sample, sequenced in a study of blood T cell repertoires in COVID-19. Clones were read by immunoSEQ multiplex PCR, and TCRdb kept only the in-frame ones, dropping some. Of roughly 200,000 clones listed, 75% to 90% are singletons. Source material: PBMCs or T cells enriched from blood (not recorded which). The receptors shown here come from a middle-aged man who had recovered from COVID-19.

The gene calls are TRBV5-4 and TRBJ1-2, with 8 positions matching TRBD1. The CDR3 is made up of 13 amino acids. The germline gives CDR1 SGHNT, CDR2 YYREEE (reference sequence). With 4 bases clipped from V and 7 bases from J, the junction kept 6 bases outside the gene matches. For the CDR3, the DNA is TGTGCCAGCAGCCCGGACAGGGTCGGTGGCTACACCTTC. Encoded protein: CASSPDRVGGYTF.

V gene TRBV2 combines with J gene TRBJ1-4, with 12 bases matching TRBD1. Germline loops: CDR1 SNHLY, CDR2 FYNNEI. V was pared by 8 bases and J by 3 bases, with 4 bases of the junction left unmatched. The CDR3 has 15 residues. CDR3 loop: CASVGQGAANEKLFF. CDR3 in DNA: TGTGCCAGCGTGGGACAGGGGGCAGCTAATGAAAAACTGTTTTTT.

This clone was seen only once. The V call is TRBV12-3 or TRBV12-4, the J call TRBJ1-5; 7 bases are a match to TRBD1. Trimming took 8 bases from V and 3 from J; bases not matched to a gene: 4. This CDR3 contains 13 residues. The CDR3 reads CASGQALNQPQHF. Written as DNA, the CDR3 is TGTGCCAGCGGACAGGCCCTCAATCAGCCCCAGCATTTT.

This clone has a handful of counts. Distinct nucleotide sequences in the sample also encode this CDR3. This chain uses TRBV6-5 with TRBJ1-3; no reliable D call. Trimming stripped 0 bases from V and 0 bases from J, with 9 bases between. Germline assignment: CDR1 MNHEY and CDR2 SVGAGI. The CDR3 runs to 16 residues. CDR3 nucleotides: TGTGCCAGCAGTTACTCGAGGGCCTCCTCTGGAAACACCATATATTTT. As protein: CASSYSRASSGNTIYF.

This clone was detected only once. V gene TRBV9 combines with J gene TRBJ2-3; 7 bases fit TRBD1. Germline loops: CDR1 SGDLS, CDR2 YYNGEE. The ends lost 0 bases at V and 5 bases at J; junction bases unmatched: 12. The CDR3 is made up of 17 amino acids. CDR3 sequence (DNA): TGTGCCAGCAGCGTAGCTAAGGAACCAGGGGGTAGAGATACGCAGTATTTT. The encoded protein is CASSVAKEPGGRDTQYF.

CDR3 DNA sequence: TGTGCCAGCATAGGGGACAGCTTCTATGGCTACACCTTC. It translates to CASIGDSFYGYTF. The J gene is TRBJ1-2, the V gene TRBV28; 7 bases fit TRBD1. The CDR3 totals 13 residues. Germline CDR1 reads MDHEN; CDR2 reads SYDVKM. The J segment lost 4 bases and the V segment lost 7 bases, leaving 6 bases of the junction unmatched.

The chain combines TRBV19 with TRBJ1-2; 8 nucleotides line up with TRBD1. Per the germline V gene, CDR1 is LNHDA and CDR2 is SQIVND (reference sequence). With 6 bases clipped from V and 7 bases from J, the junction kept 10 bases outside the gene matches. This CDR3 has 14 amino acids. Here the CDR3 reads CASSLDRGLGGYTF. DNA of the CDR3: TGTGCCAGTAGCCTCGACAGGGGATTGGGTGGCTACACCTTC.

The gene calls are TRBV28 and TRBJ2-2; D is possibly TRBD2 (5 bases). V lost 7 bases to trimming and J lost 3 bases, with 15 bases between them. Germline lookup yields CDR1 MDHEN and CDR2 SYDVKM. The CDR3 is made up of 15 amino acids. CDR3 coding DNA: TGTGCCAGCACTCCCCAAGGAGGATACACCGGGGAGCTGTTTTTT. Amino acids: CASTPQGGYTGELFF.

The V gene is TRBV2, the J gene TRBJ1-6; a weak D match, TRBD1 (6 bases). Germline CDR1 reads SNHLY; CDR2 reads FYNNEI. With 10 bases removed from V and 10 bases from J, the gap between germline ends came to 20 bases. This CDR3 is 14 amino acids long. CDR3 sequence: CATTPGGLGSPLHF. The CDR3 bases are TGTGCCACGACCCCCGGGGGGCTGGGCTCACCCCTCCACTTT.

The rearrangement uses TRBV6-5 and TRBJ2-1; 8 positions match TRBD2. The junction had 8 bases not matched to a gene; V was cut back by 7 bases and J by 6 bases. CDR3 length: 14 amino acids. Germline assignment: CDR1 MNHEY and CDR2 SVGAGI. Here the CDR3 reads CASTSGGRINEQFF. As DNA, the CDR3 is TGTGCCAGCACGTCGGGGGGGCGGATCAATGAGCAGTTCTTC.

This clone was seen a few times. The chain joins TRBV7-9 to TRBJ1-2; 11 bases are a match to TRBD1. The CDR3 is 15 residues long. CDR1 SEHNR and CDR2 FQNEAQ come from the germline V gene (reference sequence). V was pared by 5 bases and J by 4 bases, with 6 bases of the junction left unmatched. CDR3 sequence (DNA): TGTGCCAGCAGCCTCAGGACAGGGGGCAGCTATGGCTACACCTTC. Its protein product is CASSLRTGGSYGYTF. The full variable domain, with the rest looked up from reference TRBV7-9 and TRBJ1-2, is DTGVSQNPRHKITKRGQNVTFRCDPISEHNRLYWYRQTLGQGPEFLTYFQNEAQLEKSRLLSDRFSAERPKGSFSTLEIQRTEQGDSAMYLCASSLRTGGSYGYTFGSGTRLTVV.

This clone has more than one count but fewer than ten. The chain joins TRBV5-4 to TRBJ2-2; 7 bases align to TRBD1. J was trimmed by 6 bases and V by 0 bases; bases with no gene match: 5. The CDR3 sequence is 15 residues long. Germline V lookup: CDR1 SGHNT, CDR2 YYREEE (reference sequence). CDR3 nucleotide sequence: TGTGCCAGCAGCTTGGAGGGGGCGAGGGCCGGGGAGCTGTTTTTT. It codes for CASSLEGARAGELFF.

The chain is built from TRBV27 and TRBJ1-6; unclear D gene. CDR3 length: 12 amino acids. V was clipped by 6 bases and J by 7 bases, with 7 bases between them. The germline V gene encodes CDR1 MNHEY and CDR2 SMNVEV (reference sequence). The CDR3, as DNA: TGTGCCAGCAGGGGCCCGAATTCACCCCTCCACTTT. This translates into CASRGPNSPLHF.

CDR3 amino acids: CASSGGTGLYSGANVLTF. CDR3 DNA sequence: TGTGCCAGCAGCGGCGGGACAGGGCTATACTCTGGGGCCAACGTCCTGACTTTC. V usage is TRBV11-3 and J usage is TRBJ2-6; TRBD1 agrees at 9 bases. This CDR3 spans 18 amino acids. From germline, CDR1 is SGHNT and CDR2 YENEEA. Trimming removed 5 bases from V and 0 bases from J; junction bases left unmatched: 8.

J is TRBJ2-3 and V is TRBV7-3, with TRBD2 as a possible D gene (6 bases). The germline CDR1 and CDR2 sequences are SGHTA and FQGTGA. V lost 5 bases, J lost 3 bases, and 6 bases lay in between. CDR3 size: 12 residues. The CDR3 loop is CASSGTTDTQYF. In DNA, the CDR3 is TGTGCCAGCAGCGGGACTACAGATACGCAGTATTTT.

The CDR3 loop reads CASSPDRAGPVLNNEQFF. The CDR3 region has the DNA TGTGCCAGCAGCCCAGACCGGGCGGGACCGGTGCTCAACAATGAGCAGTTCTTC. The V and J genes are TRBV3-1 (or the pseudogene TRBV3-2) and TRBJ2-1; TRBD2 might be the D (6 bases). Trimming removed 4 bases from V and 5 bases from J, with 24 bases in between. Germline loops: CDR1 LGHDT, CDR2 YNNKEL (reference sequence). CDR3 length: 18 amino acids.

This rearrangement joins TRBV24-1 to TRBJ1-4; D remains unclear. The germline V gene encodes CDR1 KGHDR and CDR2 SFDVKD. Trimming removed 5 bases from V and 0 bases from J, with 6 bases in between. The CDR3 loop spans 14 amino acids. DNA of the CDR3: TGTGCCACCAGTGCTCGTGCAACTAATGAAAAACTGTTTTTT. Translation: CATSARATNEKLFF.

This clone turned up a few times. The V gene is TRBV10-1, the J gene TRBJ2-7, with D perhaps matching TRBD1 (6 bases). Deletions cut 0 bases from V and 3 bases from J, with 12 bases between. CDR1 and CDR2 (germline): WNHNN, SYGVQD (reference sequence). The CDR3 runs to 15 residues. CDR3 DNA: TGCGCCAGCAGTGAGTCGGACAGCGCTATCTACGAGCAGTACTTC. Translated: CASSESDSAIYEQYF.